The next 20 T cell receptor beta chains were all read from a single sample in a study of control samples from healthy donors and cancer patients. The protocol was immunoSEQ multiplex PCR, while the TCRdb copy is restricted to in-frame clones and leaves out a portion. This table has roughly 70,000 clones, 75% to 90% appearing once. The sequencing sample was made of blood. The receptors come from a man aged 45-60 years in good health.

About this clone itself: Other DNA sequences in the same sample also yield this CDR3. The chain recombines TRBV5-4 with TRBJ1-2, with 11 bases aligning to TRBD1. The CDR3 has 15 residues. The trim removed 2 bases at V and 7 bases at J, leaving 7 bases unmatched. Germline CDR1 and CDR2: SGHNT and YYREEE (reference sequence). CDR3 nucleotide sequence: TGTGCCAGCAGCTTACCGGGACAGGGGGTGGGTGGCTACACCTTC. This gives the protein CASSLPGQGVGGYTF.

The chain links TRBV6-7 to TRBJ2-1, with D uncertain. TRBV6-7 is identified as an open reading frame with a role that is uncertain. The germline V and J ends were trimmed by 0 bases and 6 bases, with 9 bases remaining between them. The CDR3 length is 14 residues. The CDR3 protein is CASSYSKGGNEQFF. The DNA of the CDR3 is TGTGCCAGCAGTTACTCGAAGGGTGGCAATGAGCAGTTCTTC.

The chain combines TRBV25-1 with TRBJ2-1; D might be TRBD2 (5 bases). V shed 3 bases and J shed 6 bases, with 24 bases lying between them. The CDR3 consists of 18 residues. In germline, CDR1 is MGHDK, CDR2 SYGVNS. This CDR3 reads CASSDRTGIPIPGNEQFF. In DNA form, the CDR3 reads TGTGCCAGCAGTGATCGCACCGGGATCCCGATTCCCGGCAATGAGCAGTTCTTC.

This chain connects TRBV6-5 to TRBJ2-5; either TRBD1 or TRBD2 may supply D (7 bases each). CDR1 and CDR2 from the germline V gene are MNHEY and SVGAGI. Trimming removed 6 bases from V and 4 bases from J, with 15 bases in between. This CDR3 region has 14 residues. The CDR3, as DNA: TGTGCCAGCAGAACACCCAGGGGGGGAGAGACCCAGTACTTC. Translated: CASRTPRGGETQYF.

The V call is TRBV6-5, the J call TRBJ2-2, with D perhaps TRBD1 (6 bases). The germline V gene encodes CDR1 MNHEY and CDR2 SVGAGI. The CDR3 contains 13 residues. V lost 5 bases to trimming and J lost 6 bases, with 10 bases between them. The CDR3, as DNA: TGTGCCAGCAGTCTACAGGGTTCCGGGGAGCTGTTTTTT. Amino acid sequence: CASSLQGSGELFF.

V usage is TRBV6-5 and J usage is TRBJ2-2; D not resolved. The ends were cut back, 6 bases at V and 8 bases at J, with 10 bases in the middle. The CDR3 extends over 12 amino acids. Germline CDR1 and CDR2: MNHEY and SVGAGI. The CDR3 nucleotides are TGTGCCAGCAGAAGGACCGGGGGGGAGCTGTTTTTT. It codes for CASRRTGGELFF.

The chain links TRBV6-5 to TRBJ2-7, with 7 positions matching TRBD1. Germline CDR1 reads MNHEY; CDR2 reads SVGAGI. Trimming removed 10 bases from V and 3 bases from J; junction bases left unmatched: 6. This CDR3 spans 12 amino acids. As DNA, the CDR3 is TGTGCCACCGGACAGGAATTCTACGAGCAGTACTTC. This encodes CATGQEFYEQYF.

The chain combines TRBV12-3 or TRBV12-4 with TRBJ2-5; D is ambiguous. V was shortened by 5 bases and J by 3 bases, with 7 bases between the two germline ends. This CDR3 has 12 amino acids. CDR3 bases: TGTGCCAGCAGTCTAAACGAAGAGACCCAGTACTTC. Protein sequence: CASSLNEETQYF.

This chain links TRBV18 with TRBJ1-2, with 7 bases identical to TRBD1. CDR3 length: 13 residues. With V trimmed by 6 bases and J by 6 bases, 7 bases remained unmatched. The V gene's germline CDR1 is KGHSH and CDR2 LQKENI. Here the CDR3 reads CASSTQGVDGYTF. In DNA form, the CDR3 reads TGTGCCAGCTCCACTCAGGGGGTAGATGGCTACACCTTC.

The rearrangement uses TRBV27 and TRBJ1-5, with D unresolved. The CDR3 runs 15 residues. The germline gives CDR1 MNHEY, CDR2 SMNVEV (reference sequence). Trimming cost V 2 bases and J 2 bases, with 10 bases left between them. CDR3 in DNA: TGTGCCAGCAGTTTAGAAGGGATTGGCAATCAGCCCCAGCATTTT. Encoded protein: CASSLEGIGNQPQHF.

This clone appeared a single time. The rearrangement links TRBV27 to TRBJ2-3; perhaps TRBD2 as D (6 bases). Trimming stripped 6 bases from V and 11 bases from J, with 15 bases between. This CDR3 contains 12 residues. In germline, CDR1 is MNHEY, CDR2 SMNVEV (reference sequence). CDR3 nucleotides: TGTGCCAGCAGGGGGGACTTCAGTCGGCAGTATTTT. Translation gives CASRGDFSRQYF.

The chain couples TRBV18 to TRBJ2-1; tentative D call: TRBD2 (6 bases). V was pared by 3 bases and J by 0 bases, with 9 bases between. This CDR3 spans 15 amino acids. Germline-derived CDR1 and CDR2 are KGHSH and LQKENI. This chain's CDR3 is CASSPGSGSYNEQFF. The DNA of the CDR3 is TGTGCCAGCTCACCCGGTAGCGGCTCCTACAATGAGCAGTTCTTC.

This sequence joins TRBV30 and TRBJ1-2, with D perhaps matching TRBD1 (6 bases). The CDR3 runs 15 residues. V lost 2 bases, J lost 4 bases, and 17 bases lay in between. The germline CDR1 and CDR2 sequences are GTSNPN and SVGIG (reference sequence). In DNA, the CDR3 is TGTGCCTGGAGTCACCACGGGGGGGCCGGCTATGGCTACACCTTC. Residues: CAWSHHGGAGYGYTF.

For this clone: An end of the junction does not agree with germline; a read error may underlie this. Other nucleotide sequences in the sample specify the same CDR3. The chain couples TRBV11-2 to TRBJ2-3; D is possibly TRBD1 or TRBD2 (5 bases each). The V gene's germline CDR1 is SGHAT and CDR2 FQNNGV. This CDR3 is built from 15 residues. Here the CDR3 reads CASSFYGGGTDTQYF. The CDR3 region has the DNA TGCGCCAGCAGCTTCTATGGGGGTGGCACAGATACGCAGTATTTT.

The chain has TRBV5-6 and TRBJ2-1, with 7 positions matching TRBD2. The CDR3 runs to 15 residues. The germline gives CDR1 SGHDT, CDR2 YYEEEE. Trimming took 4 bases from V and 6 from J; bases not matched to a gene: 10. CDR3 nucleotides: TGTGCCAGCAGCCGACTAGTGGGGGGGATCAATGAGCAGTTCTTC. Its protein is CASSRLVGGINEQFF.

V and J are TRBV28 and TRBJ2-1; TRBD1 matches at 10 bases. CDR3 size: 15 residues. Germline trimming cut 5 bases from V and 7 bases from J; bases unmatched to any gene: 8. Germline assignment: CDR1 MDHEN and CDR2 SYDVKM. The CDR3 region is CASSASGTGENEQFF. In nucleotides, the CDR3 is TGTGCCAGCAGTGCGTCTGGGACAGGGGAGAATGAGCAGTTCTTC.

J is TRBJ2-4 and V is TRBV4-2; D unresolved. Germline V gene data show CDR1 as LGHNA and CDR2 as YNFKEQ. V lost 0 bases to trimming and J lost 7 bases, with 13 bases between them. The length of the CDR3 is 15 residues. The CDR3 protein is CASSQDPGLGNIQYF. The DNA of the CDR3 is TGTGCCAGCAGCCAAGATCCGGGTTTGGGGAACATTCAGTACTTC.

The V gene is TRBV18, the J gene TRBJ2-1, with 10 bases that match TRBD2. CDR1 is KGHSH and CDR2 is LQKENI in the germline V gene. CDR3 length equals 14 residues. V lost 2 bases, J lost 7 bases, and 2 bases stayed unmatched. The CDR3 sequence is CASSPGLAANEQFF. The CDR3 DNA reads TGTGCCAGCTCACCAGGACTAGCGGCTAATGAGCAGTTCTTC.

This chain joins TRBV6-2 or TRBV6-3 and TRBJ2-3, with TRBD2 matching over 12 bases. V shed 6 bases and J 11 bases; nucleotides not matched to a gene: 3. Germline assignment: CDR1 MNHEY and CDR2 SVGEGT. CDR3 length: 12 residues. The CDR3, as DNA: TGTGCCAGCAGCTCGACTAGCGGGGGGCAGTATTTT. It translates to CASSSTSGGQYF.

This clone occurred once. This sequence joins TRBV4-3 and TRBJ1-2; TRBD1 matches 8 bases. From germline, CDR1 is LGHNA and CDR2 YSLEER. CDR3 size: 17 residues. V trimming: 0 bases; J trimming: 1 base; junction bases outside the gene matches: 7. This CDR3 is CASSQDFQGALNYGYTF. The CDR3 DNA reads TGCGCCAGCAGCCAAGATTTCCAGGGGGCCCTTAACTATGGCTACACCTTC.